The clone carrying this T cell receptor (beta chain) was seen more than once but under ten times. These data belong to a study of T cells after yellow fever vaccination. TCRdb reanalysed the 5' RACE reads using MiXCR and keeps one entry per CDR3 protein. This table has a few hundred thousand distinct CDR3 sequences, around 6.7% appearing once. The CDR3 totals 15 residues. CDR1 and CDR2 from the germline V gene are SGHDT and YYEEEE. Trimming shortened V by 1 base and J by 7 bases, and 15 bases separated the two germline ends. This TCR was recovered from a young man who received the YFV17D yellow fever vaccine. The chain links TRBV5-6 to TRBJ1-5; D gene uncertain. The material was CD4+ T cells sorted from PBMCs, obtained on the day of the yellow fever booster vaccination. The CDR3 nucleotides are TGTGCCAGCAGCTTGATGCGGCAGGCGGGCCAGCCCCAGCATTTT. Protein: CASSLMRQAGQPQHF.